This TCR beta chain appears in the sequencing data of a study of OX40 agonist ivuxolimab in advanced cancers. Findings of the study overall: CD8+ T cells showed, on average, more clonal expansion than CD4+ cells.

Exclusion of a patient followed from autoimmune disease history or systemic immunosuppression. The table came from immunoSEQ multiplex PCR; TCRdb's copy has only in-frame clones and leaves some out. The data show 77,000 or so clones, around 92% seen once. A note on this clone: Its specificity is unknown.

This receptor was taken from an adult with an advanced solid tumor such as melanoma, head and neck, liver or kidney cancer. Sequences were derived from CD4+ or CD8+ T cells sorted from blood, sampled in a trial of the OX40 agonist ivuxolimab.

This chain's CDR3 is CASSLSPAGVETQYF. Written as DNA, the CDR3 is TGCGCCAGCAGCTTGTCGCCGGCGGGGGTGGAGACCCAGTACTTC. The chain employs TRBV5-1 and TRBJ2-5; TRBD2 matches 7 bases. Germline CDR1 reads SGHRS; CDR2 reads YFSETQ. With 1 base clipped from V and 5 bases from J, the junction kept 8 bases outside the gene matches. The CDR3 contains 15 residues.